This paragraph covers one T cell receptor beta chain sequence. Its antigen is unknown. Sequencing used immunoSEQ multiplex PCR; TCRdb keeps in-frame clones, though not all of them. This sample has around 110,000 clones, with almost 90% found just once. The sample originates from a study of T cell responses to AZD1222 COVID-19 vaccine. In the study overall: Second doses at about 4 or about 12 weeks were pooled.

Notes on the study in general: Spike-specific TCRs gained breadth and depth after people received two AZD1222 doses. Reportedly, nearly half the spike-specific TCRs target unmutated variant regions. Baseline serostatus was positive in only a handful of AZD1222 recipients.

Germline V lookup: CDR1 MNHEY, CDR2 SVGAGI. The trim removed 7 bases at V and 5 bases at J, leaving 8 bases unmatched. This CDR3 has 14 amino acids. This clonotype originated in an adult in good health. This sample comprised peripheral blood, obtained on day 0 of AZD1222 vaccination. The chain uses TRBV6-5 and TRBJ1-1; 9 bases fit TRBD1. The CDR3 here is CASTRTGAGTEAFF. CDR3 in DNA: TGTGCCAGCACCCGGACAGGGGCGGGTACTGAAGCTTTCTTT.